Listed below are T cell receptor beta chains from one sample, sequenced in a study of blood T cell repertoires in COVID-19. TCRdb's table, derived via immunoSEQ multiplex PCR, lists solely in-frame clones and lacks some. Among about 280,000 clones listed, roughly 85% were seen once. Sequencing was done on a sample of peripheral blood. These receptors all stem from a man between 45 and 60 years old with active or convalescent COVID-19. The CDR3 runs from the conserved cysteine through the conserved F or W. The D gene is left open where the match is weak. Expanded clones get a size class; other rows say once, few or many, or leave the size out.

abundance: NA
j_gene: TRBJ2-1
d_gene: TRBD2
v_gene: TRBV4-1
CDR3nt: TGCGCCAGCAGCCGCCCGACTAGCGGTTACAATGAGCAGTTCTTC
CDR3aa: CASSRPTSGYNEQFF

abundance: NA
j_gene: TRBJ2-5
d_gene: NA
v_gene: TRBV19
CDR3nt: TGTGCCAGTAGTATGGGAGCTTGGGGAGAGACCCAGTACTTC
CDR3aa: CASSMGAWGETQYF

abundance: NA
j_gene: TRBJ1-4
d_gene: NA
v_gene: TRBV29-1
CDR3nt: TGCAGCGCGTCGGAGGGTAGGGGAGAAAAACTGTTTTTT
CDR3aa: CSASEGRGEKLFF

abundance: NA
j_gene: TRBJ2-1
d_gene: TRBD2
v_gene: TRBV5-1
CDR3nt: TGCGCCAGCAGTTTTACTAGCGGGATGTTGTTCTTC
CDR3aa: CASSFTSGMLFF

abundance: many
j_gene: TRBJ1-5
d_gene: NA
v_gene: TRBV6-5
CDR3nt: TGTGCCAGCAGACATACAGGTGATAATCAGCCCCAGCATTTT
CDR3aa: CASRHTGDNQPQHF

abundance: NA
j_gene: TRBJ2-2
d_gene: NA
v_gene: TRBV27
CDR3nt: TGTGCCAGCATGTCGACTAGTTGGACCGGGGAGCTGTTTTTT
CDR3aa: CASMSTSWTGELFF

abundance: few
j_gene: TRBJ1-3
d_gene: NA
v_gene: TRBV29-1
CDR3nt: TGCAGCGTTGAAGACTTCCAGGGGCCCCGCTCTGGAAACACCATATATTTT
CDR3aa: CSVEDFQGPRSGNTIYF

abundance: NA
j_gene: TRBJ2-5
d_gene: TRBD1
v_gene: TRBV9
CDR3nt: TGTGCCAGCAGCGGGGGACAGCTGGGAGAGACCCAGTACTTC
CDR3aa: CASSGGQLGETQYF

abundance: NA
j_gene: TRBJ1-4
d_gene: NA
v_gene: TRBV13
CDR3nt: TGTGCCAGCAGTCTCCGGGGGAGACCGAAACTGTTTTTT
CDR3aa: CASSLRGRPKLFF

abundance: NA
j_gene: TRBJ1-2
d_gene: TRBD1
v_gene: TRBV5-4
CDR3nt: TGTGCCAGCAGCTTGGGACAGGGGCCCTATGGCTACACCTTC
CDR3aa: CASSLGQGPYGYTF

abundance: NA
j_gene: TRBJ1-2
d_gene: NA
v_gene: TRBV28
CDR3nt: TGTGCCAGCAGTTTGGAGGGCTCCGGCCGGGGCTACACCTTC
CDR3aa: CASSLEGSGRGYTF

abundance: NA
j_gene: TRBJ2-1
d_gene: TRBD2
v_gene: TRBV7-3
CDR3nt: TGTGCCAGCAGCTTACAACTAGCGGACAATGAGCAGTTCTTC
CDR3aa: CASSLQLADNEQFF

abundance: NA
j_gene: TRBJ2-1
d_gene: NA
v_gene: TRBV7-8
CDR3nt: TGTGCCAGCAGCTTAGTAGCTAGGAATGAGCAGTTCTTC
CDR3aa: CASSLVARNEQFF

abundance: NA
j_gene: TRBJ1-1
d_gene: NA
v_gene: TRBV28
CDR3nt: TGTGCCAGCAGCCACCGACAGTCTCGGAACACTGAAGCTTTCTTT
CDR3aa: CASSHRQSRNTEAFF

abundance: NA
j_gene: TRBJ1-2
d_gene: NA
v_gene: TRBV25-1
CDR3nt: TGTGCCAGCCGGAGTCCAGACTATGGCTACACCTTC
CDR3aa: CASRSPDYGYTF

abundance: NA
j_gene: TRBJ2-5
d_gene: NA
v_gene: TRBV29-1
CDR3nt: TGCAGCGTACGACTAGGTGGGGAGGGGGCCCAGTACTTC
CDR3aa: CSVRLGGEGAQYF

abundance: NA
j_gene: TRBJ2-7
d_gene: TRBD1
v_gene: TRBV18
CDR3nt: TGTGCCAGCTCACCTAATCATCCGGGACAGGGGGGCGAGCAGTACTTC
CDR3aa: CASSPNHPGQGGEQYF

abundance: NA
j_gene: TRBJ1-6
d_gene: NA
v_gene: TRBV4-2
CDR3nt: TGTGCCAGCAGCCAAGCGACAGGAAATTATAATTCACCCCTCCACTTT
CDR3aa: CASSQATGNYNSPLHF

abundance: NA
j_gene: TRBJ1-1
d_gene: NA
v_gene: TRBV2
CDR3nt: TGTGCCAGCAGTGAATCGGTGGGGGGTACTGAAGCTTTCTTT
CDR3aa: CASSESVGGTEAFF

abundance: NA
j_gene: TRBJ2-1
d_gene: NA
v_gene: TRBV2
CDR3nt: TGTGCCAGCAGTTCCATTAGTACTGCGTACAATGAGCAGTTCTTC
CDR3aa: CASSSISTAYNEQFF

abundance: NA
j_gene: TRBJ1-2
d_gene: NA
v_gene: TRBV4-3
CDR3nt: TGCGCCAGCAGCCGAGAAACAGGGTATAATGGCTACACCTTC
CDR3aa: CASSRETGYNGYTF

abundance: NA
j_gene: TRBJ2-2
d_gene: NA
v_gene: TRBV7-9
CDR3nt: TGTGCCAGCAGCTCAGGGGAATCTAGGGCCGGGGAGCTGTTTTTT
CDR3aa: CASSSGESRAGELFF

abundance: NA
j_gene: TRBJ1-2
d_gene: NA
v_gene: TRBV14
CDR3nt: TGTGCCAGCAGCCAAGGAATGGGGGGGATCGGCTACACCTTC
CDR3aa: CASSQGMGGIGYTF

abundance: NA
j_gene: TRBJ2-2
d_gene: TRBD1
v_gene: TRBV6-5
CDR3nt: TGTGCCAGCAGTTACTCACGGGGACAGGGCACCGGGGAGCTGTTTTTT
CDR3aa: CASSYSRGQGTGELFF

abundance: NA
j_gene: TRBJ2-3
d_gene: NA
v_gene: TRBV5-1
CDR3nt: TGCGCCAGCAGCTTGTCCGGGCAGGGAGGTGGAGATACGCAGTATTTT
CDR3aa: CASSLSGQGGGDTQYF

abundance: NA
j_gene: TRBJ2-3
d_gene: TRBD1
v_gene: TRBV18
CDR3nt: TGTGCCAGCTCGCGAGAACAGGGGGGCACAGATACGCAGTATTTT
CDR3aa: CASSREQGGTDTQYF

abundance: NA
j_gene: TRBJ2-2
d_gene: TRBD2
v_gene: TRBV9
CDR3nt: TGTGCCAGCAGCGTAGGGTCTAGCGGGAGTACCGGGGAGCTGTTTTTT
CDR3aa: CASSVGSSGSTGELFF

abundance: NA
j_gene: TRBJ1-4
d_gene: TRBD1
v_gene: TRBV7-9
CDR3nt: TGTGCCAGCAGCCAAAACAGGGGAGCAACTAATGAAAAACTGTTTTTT
CDR3aa: CASSQNRGATNEKLFF

abundance: few
j_gene: TRBJ1-5
d_gene: NA
v_gene: TRBV29-1
CDR3nt: TGCAGCGTAGCGGGGGAGAATAGCAATCAGCCCCAGCATTTT
CDR3aa: CSVAGENSNQPQHF

abundance: NA
j_gene: TRBJ2-6
d_gene: TRBD1
v_gene: TRBV10-3
CDR3nt: TGTGCCATCAGTGTCGGACAGGGGGTTGCTGGGGCCAACGTCCTGACTTTC
CDR3aa: CAISVGQGVAGANVLTF

abundance: few
j_gene: TRBJ1-1
d_gene: NA
v_gene: TRBV3-1/TRBV3-2
CDR3nt: TGTGCCAGCAGCCACCCGACAAACACTGAAGCTTTCTTT
CDR3aa: CASSHPTNTEAFF